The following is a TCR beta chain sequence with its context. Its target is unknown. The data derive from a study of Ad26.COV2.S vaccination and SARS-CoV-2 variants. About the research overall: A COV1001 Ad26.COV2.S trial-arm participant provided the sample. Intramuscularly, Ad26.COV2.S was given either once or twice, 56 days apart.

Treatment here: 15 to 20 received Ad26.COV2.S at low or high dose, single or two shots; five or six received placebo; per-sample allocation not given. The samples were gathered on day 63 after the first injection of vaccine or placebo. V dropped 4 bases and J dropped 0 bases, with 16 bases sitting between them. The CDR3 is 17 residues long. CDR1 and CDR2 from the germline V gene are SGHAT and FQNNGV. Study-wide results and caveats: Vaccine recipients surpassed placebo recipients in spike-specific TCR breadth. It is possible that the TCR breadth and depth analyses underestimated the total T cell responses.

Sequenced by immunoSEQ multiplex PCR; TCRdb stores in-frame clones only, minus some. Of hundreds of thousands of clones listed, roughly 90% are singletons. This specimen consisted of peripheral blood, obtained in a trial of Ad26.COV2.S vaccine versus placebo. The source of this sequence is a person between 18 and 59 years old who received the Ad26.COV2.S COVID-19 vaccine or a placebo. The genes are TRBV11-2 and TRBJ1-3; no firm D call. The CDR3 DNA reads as TGTGCCAGCAGCTCCGACAAGGCCCTATTCTCTGGAAACACCATATATTTT. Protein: CASSSDKALFSGNTIYF. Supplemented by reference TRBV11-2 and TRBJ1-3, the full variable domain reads EAGVAQSPRYKIIEKRQSVAFWCNPISGHATLYWYQQILGQGPKLLIQFQNNGVVDDSQLPKDRFSAERLKGVDSTLKIQPAKLEDSAVYLCASSSDKALFSGNTIYFGEGSWLTVV.